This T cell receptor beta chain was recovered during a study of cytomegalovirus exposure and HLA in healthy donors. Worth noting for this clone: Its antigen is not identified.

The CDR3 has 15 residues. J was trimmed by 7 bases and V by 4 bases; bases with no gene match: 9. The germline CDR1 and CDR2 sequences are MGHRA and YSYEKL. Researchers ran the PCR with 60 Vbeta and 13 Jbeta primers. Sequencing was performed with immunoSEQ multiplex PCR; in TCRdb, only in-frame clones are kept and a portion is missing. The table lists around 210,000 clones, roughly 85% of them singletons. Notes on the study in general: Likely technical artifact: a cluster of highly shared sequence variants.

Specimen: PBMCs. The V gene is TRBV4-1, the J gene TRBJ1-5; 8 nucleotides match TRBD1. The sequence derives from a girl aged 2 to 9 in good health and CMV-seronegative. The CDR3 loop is CASSRQGTSKQPQHF. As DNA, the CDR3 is TGCGCCAGCAGCCGACAGGGGACCTCTAAACAGCCCCAGCATTTT.